The 24 T cell receptor beta chains presented below share a single source sample, sequenced in a study of cytomegalovirus exposure and HLA in healthy donors. Assay: immunoSEQ multiplex PCR; the TCRdb copy retains only in-frame clones and omits some. In the table there are 300,000 to 400,000 clones, 75% to 90% of which are singletons. Sequencing was done on a sample of PBMCs. All receptors derive from a woman aged 18 to 35 in good health and CMV-seronegative.

The CDR3 DNA follows: TGCGCCAGCAGCTTTTCGACAGGGCCATACAATGAGCAGTTCTTC. It translates to CASSFSTGPYNEQFF. J is TRBJ2-1 and V is TRBV5-1; TRBD1 agrees at 7 bases. Germline assignment: CDR1 SGHRS and CDR2 YFSETQ. The junction had 6 bases not matched to a gene; V was cut back by 2 bases and J by 4 bases. CDR3 length: 15 amino acids.

CDR3 in amino acids: CSVRTSAAYEQYF. For the CDR3, the DNA is TGCAGCGTAAGGACTAGCGCAGCCTACGAGCAGTACTTC. V and J are TRBV29-1 and TRBJ2-7; 9 bases fit TRBD2. J lost 2 bases, V lost 6 bases, and 5 bases had no gene match. The CDR3 covers 13 residues. Germline CDR1 is SQVTM and CDR2 is ANQGSEA.

This clone appeared a single time. The J gene is TRBJ2-7, the V gene TRBV27, with D possibly TRBD2 on 5 matching bases. V lost 4 bases, J lost 6 bases, and 16 bases lay in between. Germline CDR1 MNHEY, CDR2 SMNVEV (reference sequence). This CDR3 comprises 14 residues. The CDR3 DNA reads TGTGCCAGCAGTTACGGGTCCGGGGTCGGCGAGCAGTACTTC. Translating gives CASSYGSGVGEQYF.

The chain joins TRBV19 to TRBJ1-2; the match to TRBD1 covers 7 bases. J gave up 2 bases and V 5 bases, and 2 bases lay outside the gene matches. CDR1 and CDR2 (germline): LNHDA, SQIVND (reference sequence). The CDR3 is made up of 13 amino acids. The CDR3: CASSPGQNYGYTF. The DNA of the CDR3 is TGTGCCAGTAGTCCGGGACAGAACTATGGCTACACCTTC. Drawing the rest from reference TRBV19 and TRBJ1-2, the complete variable domain is DGGITQSPKYLFRKEGQNVTLSCEQNLNHDAMYWYRQDPGQGLRLIYYSQIVNDFQKGDIAEGYSVSREKKESFPLTVTSAQKNPTAFYLCASSPGQNYGYTFGSGTRLTVV.

The chain carries TRBV2 and TRBJ2-3, with 8 bases fitting TRBD2. CDR3 length equals 14 residues. Germline values: CDR1 SNHLY, CDR2 FYNNEI. Losses at the gene ends were 5 bases for V and 1 base for J; bases not matched to a gene: 2. This CDR3 reads CASSKTSGTDTQYF. The CDR3 DNA follows: TGTGCCAGCAGTAAGACTAGCGGCACAGATACGCAGTATTTT.

The CDR3 DNA reads TGCGCCAGCAGCCCACTAGCGGCCTCTAGGCCCCAGTACTTC. Translation gives CASSPLAASRPQYF. V and J are TRBV4-1 and TRBJ2-5, with 8 bases aligning to TRBD2. The ends lost 4 bases at V and 9 bases at J; junction bases unmatched: 10. This CDR3 region has 14 residues. Germline assignment: CDR1 MGHRA and CDR2 YSYEKL.

The chain carries TRBV7-9 and TRBJ2-2; perhaps TRBD1 as D (6 bases). The CDR3 spans 13 residues. Germline V gene sequence: CDR1 SEHNR, CDR2 FQNEAQ (reference sequence). The V end lost 5 bases, the J end lost 6 bases, and 10 bases lay between the germline ends. The CDR3 bases are TGTGCCAGCAGCGTAACAGGGTCCGGGGAGCTGTTTTTT. It specifies CASSVTGSGELFF. The whole variable domain, filled in from reference TRBV7-9 and TRBJ2-2, reads DTGVSQNPRHKITKRGQNVTFRCDPISEHNRLYWYRQTLGQGPEFLTYFQNEAQLEKSRLLSDRFSAERPKGSFSTLEIQRTEQGDSAMYLCASSVTGSGELFFGEGSRLTVL.

This clone appeared a few times. V gene TRBV18 combines with J gene TRBJ1-5, with 11 bases that match TRBD1. Germline assignment: CDR1 KGHSH and CDR2 LQKENI. The V segment lost 6 bases and the J segment 6 bases; nucleotides outside the gene matches: 7. The CDR3 covers 15 residues. The chain's CDR3 is CASSRDRGKGQPQHF. CDR3 DNA sequence: TGTGCCAGCTCGCGGGACAGGGGGAAAGGTCAGCCCCAGCATTTT.

The chain combines TRBV7-9 with TRBJ1-4; tentative D call: TRBD1 (6 bases). CDR3 length: 14 amino acids. V was trimmed by 3 bases and J by 5 bases, leaving 10 bases between them. The germline gives CDR1 SEHNR, CDR2 FQNEAQ (reference sequence). Here the CDR3 DNA reads TGTGCCAGCAGCTTGGACAGACCCAATGAAAAACTGTTTTTT. Translated: CASSLDRPNEKLFF.

This clone was seen once. This chain's CDR3 is CASRPHDRFQETQYF. The CDR3 DNA sequence: TGTGCCAGCAGACCACACGACAGGTTCCAAGAGACCCAGTACTTC. The rearrangement joins TRBV27 to TRBJ2-5; D is perhaps TRBD1 (6 bases). The V gene's germline CDR1 is MNHEY and CDR2 SMNVEV (reference sequence). Trimming removed 6 bases at V and 1 base at J, with 15 bases between. CDR3 size: 15 residues.

V gene TRBV14 combines with J gene TRBJ2-2; TRBD1 agrees at 8 bases. The ends lost 3 bases at V and 4 bases at J; junction bases unmatched: 7. Germline CDR1 and CDR2: SGHDN and FVKESK. There are 16 residues in the CDR3. The CDR3 loop is CASSHRTGTGTGELFF. The CDR3 DNA follows: TGTGCCAGCAGCCACCGGACAGGGACGGGCACCGGGGAGCTGTTTTTT.

The V and J genes are TRBV7-8 and TRBJ2-1, with 15 bases aligning to TRBD2. V lost 2 bases to trimming and J lost 9 bases; unmatched junction nucleotides: 5. Per the germline V gene, CDR1 is SGHVS and CDR2 is FQNEAQ. The CDR3 contains 16 residues. CDR3 in amino acids: CASSLKPGLAGGEQFF. CDR3 nucleotides: TGTGCCAGCAGCTTAAAACCGGGACTAGCGGGAGGTGAGCAGTTCTTC.

V is TRBV15 and J is TRBJ2-7, with a weak D call TRBD2 (6 bases). The V gene's germline CDR1 is LNHNV and CDR2 YYDKDF (reference sequence). The V end lost 5 bases, the J end lost 5 bases, and 16 bases lay between the germline ends. The CDR3 loop spans 14 amino acids. Here the CDR3 DNA reads TGTGCCACCAGCCCGCGGGGTCTTTGGGACGAGCAGTACTTC. It translates to CATSPRGLWDEQYF.

This sequence joins TRBV2 and TRBJ1-2; weak D call: TRBD1 (5 bases). Trimming removed 4 bases at V and 1 base at J, with 10 bases between. Germline CDR1 is SNHLY and CDR2 is FYNNEI. The CDR3 is 14 residues long. The CDR3 reads CASSALQVNYGYTF. The CDR3 bases are TGTGCCAGCAGTGCGCTACAGGTTAACTATGGCTACACCTTC.

This chain links TRBV7-9 with TRBJ1-1; 8 nucleotides agree with TRBD1. With 5 bases clipped from V and 10 bases from J, the junction kept 15 bases outside the gene matches. The CDR3 runs 15 residues. Germline V gene sequence: CDR1 SEHNR, CDR2 FQNEAQ (reference sequence). CDR3 loop: CASSHKDRVPFGAFF. The CDR3, as DNA: TGTGCCAGCAGCCACAAGGACAGGGTTCCTTTTGGAGCTTTCTTT.

The chain links TRBV28 to TRBJ2-7, with D perhaps TRBD2 (7 bases). Trimming removed 7 bases at V and 6 bases at J, with 13 bases between. The CDR3 has 12 residues. CDR1 and CDR2 (germline): MDHEN, SYDVKM. This chain's CDR3 is CASKGGGVEQYF. CDR3 DNA sequence: TGTGCCAGCAAAGGAGGGGGGGTCGAGCAGTACTTC.

The CDR3 DNA sequence: TGTGCCAGCAGCGTAGGGTACGGGAGCTCCTACGAGCAGTACTTC. As protein: CASSVGYGSSYEQYF. V is TRBV9 and J is TRBJ2-7; TRBD2 is a possible D gene (6 bases). This CDR3 is 15 amino acids long. Germline V gene lookup returns CDR1 SGDLS and CDR2 YYNGEE. Trimming left V 0 bases short and J 0 bases short, with 10 bases between.

The DNA of the CDR3 is TGTGCCAGCAGCTTCGGCGGGACCGGTGAGCAGTTCTTC. Encoded protein: CASSFGGTGEQFF. The chain carries TRBV7-8 and TRBJ2-1, with D maybe TRBD2 (6 bases). From germline, CDR1 is SGHVS and CDR2 FQNEAQ. The CDR3 covers 13 residues. V was clipped by 3 bases and J by 9 bases, with 12 bases between them. Looking up the rest from reference TRBV7-8 and TRBJ2-1 gives the full variable domain: GAGVSQSPRYKVAKRGQDVALRCDPISGHVSLFWYQQALGQGPEFLTYFQNEAQLDKSGLPSDRFFAERPEGSVSTLKIQRTQQEDSAVYLCASSFGGTGEQFFGPGTRLTVL.

The rearrangement links TRBV7-3 to TRBJ2-1; 9 bases agree with TRBD2. This CDR3 has 12 residues. CDR1 is SGHTA, CDR2 FQGTGA, per germline. After removal of 4 bases from V and 13 bases from J, the junction contained 5 bases not matched to a gene. The CDR3 reads CASSSGTSPQFF. CDR3 nucleotide sequence: TGTGCCAGCAGCTCCGGGACTAGCCCTCAGTTCTTC.

The V gene is TRBV2, the J gene TRBJ2-7; TRBD2 might be the D (6 bases). CDR1 SNHLY and CDR2 FYNNEI come from the germline V gene. The CDR3 runs to 13 residues. Trimming removed 2 bases at V and 3 bases at J, with 8 bases between. The CDR3 sequence: CASSEMDYYEQYF. CDR3 sequence (DNA): TGTGCCAGCAGTGAAATGGACTACTACGAGCAGTACTTC.

This clone was found once. The J gene is TRBJ2-3, the V gene TRBV27; 7 positions agree with TRBD2. V shed 7 bases and J 0 bases; nucleotides not matched to a gene: 10. Germline assignment: CDR1 MNHEY and CDR2 SMNVEV (reference sequence). CDR3 length: 16 residues. CDR3 amino acids: CASTPQRGPSTDTQYF. DNA of the CDR3: TGTGCCAGCACTCCACAGCGGGGCCCCAGCACAGATACGCAGTATTTT.

The chain is built from TRBV30 and TRBJ2-3, with 11 nucleotides matching TRBD2. Germline lookup yields CDR1 GTSNPN and CDR2 SVGIG (reference sequence). The CDR3 has 14 amino acids. V shed 7 bases, J shed 6 bases, and the junction held 9 bases outside the gene matches. For the CDR3, the DNA is TGTGCCTCCTCATTAGCGGGAGGGATGGATACGCAGTATTTT. It yields the protein CASSLAGGMDTQYF.

This chain joins TRBV28 and TRBJ2-2; the match to TRBD2 covers 8 bases. There are 17 residues in the CDR3. The J segment lost 7 bases and the V segment lost 7 bases, leaving 17 bases of the junction unmatched. The V gene's germline CDR1 is MDHEN and CDR2 SYDVKM. The DNA for the CDR3 is TGTGCCAGCACTCAATCCCCCGGGAGGGGTCTCGGCGGGGAGCTGTTTTTT. Translated: CASTQSPGRGLGGELFF.

The rearrangement uses TRBV5-4 and TRBJ2-7, with 10 bases identical to TRBD1. The CDR3 loop spans 13 amino acids. Germline V gene data show CDR1 as SGHNT and CDR2 as YYREEE (reference sequence). V lost 4 bases and J lost 6; bases outside the gene matches: 4. CDR3 amino acids: CASSDRGRLEQYF. The CDR3 DNA is TGTGCCAGCAGCGACAGGGGGCGCCTCGAGCAGTACTTC.